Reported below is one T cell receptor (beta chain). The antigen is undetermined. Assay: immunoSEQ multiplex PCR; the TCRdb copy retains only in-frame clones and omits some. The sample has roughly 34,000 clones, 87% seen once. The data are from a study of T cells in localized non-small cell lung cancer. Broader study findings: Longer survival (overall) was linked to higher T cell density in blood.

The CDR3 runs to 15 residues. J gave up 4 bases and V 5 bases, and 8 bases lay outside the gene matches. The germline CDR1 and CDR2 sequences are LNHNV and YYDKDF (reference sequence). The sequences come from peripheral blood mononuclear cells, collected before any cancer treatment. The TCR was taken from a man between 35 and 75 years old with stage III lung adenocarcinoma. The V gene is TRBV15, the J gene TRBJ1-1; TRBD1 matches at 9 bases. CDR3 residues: CATSEGTGLSTEAFF. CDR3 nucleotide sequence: TGTGCCACCAGCGAAGGGACAGGGCTGAGCACTGAAGCTTTCTTT.